These T cell receptor beta chains were read from a single sample in a study of human T cells and chemical hapten exposure. TCRdb reprocessed the RACE reads via MiXCR and lists one record per CDR3 protein. The data hold tens of thousands of distinct CDR3 sequences, with 10% to 13% observed a single time. Sequencing was performed on whole blood, taken in connection with sensitization to the hapten diphenylcyclopropenone (DPC). The receptors here all came from a woman aged 45-65 years with alopecia areata. Some clones in this sample may be carry-over from other donors' samples. CDR3s include the opening cysteine and the closing phenylalanine or tryptophan. A D gene is named only where the DNA matches it firmly. Clone size is shown for a subset of rows, as once, few, many or a class of expanded clone.

TRBJ1-1	few	TRBV14	.	CASSQYQGMNTEAFF	TGTGCCAGCAGCCAATATCAGGGCATGAACACTGAAGCTTTCTTT
TRBJ2-2	many	TRBV24-1	.	CATSDPGAGELFF	TGTGCCACCAGTGATCCGGGGGCCGGGGAGCTGTTTTTT
TRBJ2-3	few	TRBV19	TRBD2	CASSHLAGGVDTQYF	TGTGCCAGTAGCCATCTAGCGGGAGGGGTGGATACGCAGTATTTT
TRBJ2-7	many	TRBV19	.	CASSMPGRTYEQYF	TGTGCCAGTAGTATGCCAGGGCGAACCTACGAGCAGTACTTC
TRBJ2-2	.	TRBV11-2	TRBD1	CASSRQGQSGELFF	TGTGCCAGCAGCCGACAGGGTCAATCCGGGGAGCTGTTTTTT
TRBJ2-2	many	TRBV7-3	.	CASSGGIGGELFF	TGTGCCAGCAGCGGCGGGATTGGCGGGGAGCTGTTTTTT
TRBJ2-5	.	TRBV11-2	.	CASSSAGGSGETQYF	TGTGCCAGCAGCTCCGCCGGGGGATCGGGGGAGACCCAGTACTTC
TRBJ1-2	few	TRBV18	.	CASSPPGVGYGYTF	TGTGCCAGCTCACCTCCAGGGGTGGGCTATGGCTACACCTTC
TRBJ1-1	few	TRBV29-1	.	CSVESGAMNTEAFF	TGCAGCGTTGAGTCGGGGGCCATGAACACTGAAGCTTTCTTT
TRBJ2-7	.	TRBV6-1	.	CASRNRETAYEQYF	TGTGCCAGCAGAAACAGGGAAACTGCCTACGAGCAGTACTTC
TRBJ1-3	many	TRBV11-2	.	CASSFDRLGNTIYF	TGTGCCAGCAGCTTTGACAGGCTTGGAAACACCATATATTTT
TRBJ2-7	.	TRBV25-1	.	CASSETQGRSYEQYF	TGTGCCAGCAGTGAAACACAGGGACGATCCTACGAGCAGTACTTC
TRBJ1-5	.	TRBV7-2	.	CASSLAPRSGNQPQHF	TGTGCCAGCAGCTTAGCGCCGAGGTCGGGCAATCAGCCCCAGCATTTT
TRBJ1-5	.	TRBV29-1	TRBD1	CSVTFGTGNQPQHF	TGCAGCGTTACCTTCGGGACAGGAAATCAGCCCCAGCATTTT
TRBJ2-7	many	TRBV10-3	.	CAIKGGNMNEQYF	TGTGCCATCAAGGGCGGGAATATGAACGAGCAGTACTTC
TRBJ2-7	few	TRBV28	TRBD2	CASSFSGSLVHEQYF	TGTGCCAGCAGTTTTAGCGGGAGTCTTGTCCACGAGCAGTACTTC
TRBJ1-1	many	TRBV4-2	TRBD1	CASSQRDSTEAFF	TGTGCCAGCAGCCAACGGGACAGCACTGAAGCTTTCTTT
TRBJ2-1	few	TRBV2	TRBD2	CASSSSGRAFEQFF	TGTGCCAGCAGTTCTAGCGGGAGGGCCTTTGAGCAGTTCTTC
TRBJ2-1	many	TRBV2	TRBD2	CASSSLAGVPNEQFF	TGTGCCAGCAGTTCTCTAGCGGGAGTTCCCAATGAGCAGTTCTTC
TRBJ1-1	.	TRBV29-1	.	CSVGSGPDGEAFF	TGCAGCGTTGGTTCCGGACCTGACGGTGAAGCTTTCTTT
TRBJ2-7	many	TRBV20-1	TRBD2	CSARPMGTSGLSYEQYF	TGCAGTGCTAGACCGATGGGGACTAGCGGTTTATCCTACGAGCAGTACTTC
TRBJ1-1	.	TRBV30	TRBD1	CAWSKGTGGRTEAFF	TGTGCCTGGAGTAAGGGCACAGGGGGCAGAACTGAAGCTTTCTTT
TRBJ1-1	many	TRBV28	TRBD1	CASSLTGTGDYWGTEAFF	TGTGCCAGCAGCCTTACCGGGACAGGGGATTACTGGGGCACTGAAGCTTTCTTT
TRBJ2-5	few	TRBV28	.	CASSSGTFQETQYF	TGTGCCAGCAGTTCCGGGACATTCCAAGAGACCCAGTACTTC
TRBJ1-1	few	TRBV29-1	TRBD1	CSVGQGYIPNTEAFF	TGCAGCGTTGGACAGGGATACATCCCGAACACTGAAGCTTTCTTT
TRBJ2-5	many	TRBV7-6	.	CASSLTGEKTQYF	TGTGCCAGCAGCTTAACGGGGGAAAAGACCCAGTACTTC
TRBJ1-1	many	TRBV5-1	.	CASRQGVTEAFF	TGCGCCAGTAGGCAGGGAGTGACTGAAGCTTTCTTT
TRBJ1-6	.	TRBV27	.	CASSLRGLSDSPLHF	TGTGCCAGCAGTTTAAGGGGACTGTCCGATTCACCCCTCCACTTT